This T cell receptor (beta chain) was documented in a study of blood T cell repertoires in COVID-19. Study details: Donors in the United States, Italy and Spain gave samples during acute or convalescent COVID-19. In each case, the material was cDNA or gDNA derived from T cells, B-cell-depleted T cells, or PBMCs.

Per the germline V gene, CDR1 is SGHKS and CDR2 is YYEKEE (reference sequence). The V and J ends lost 0 bases and 8 bases, in that order; junction bases with no gene match: 1. The CDR3 length is 14 residues. There are a few counts of this clone. Authors' processing steps: Using reference gene primer amplification, nucleated cell counts were estimated. Profiling relied on immunoSEQ multiplex PCR, and the TCRdb table lists in-frame clones only, not all of them. D and trimming come from the DNA, and the V and J calls and clone size come from that table. The data hold 220,000 or so clones, with roughly nine tenths observed a single time. During active infection, Seattle patients enrolled and were then monitored through disease.

The chain joins TRBV5-5 to TRBJ1-6; 8 bases match TRBD1. The sample taken for sequencing was peripheral blood. The receptor comes from a woman between 50 and 59 years old with COVID-19, enrolled during active disease. CDR3 loop: CASSLAGGHSPLHF. Here the CDR3 DNA reads TGTGCCAGCAGCTTGGCAGGGGGCCATTCACCCCTCCACTTT.